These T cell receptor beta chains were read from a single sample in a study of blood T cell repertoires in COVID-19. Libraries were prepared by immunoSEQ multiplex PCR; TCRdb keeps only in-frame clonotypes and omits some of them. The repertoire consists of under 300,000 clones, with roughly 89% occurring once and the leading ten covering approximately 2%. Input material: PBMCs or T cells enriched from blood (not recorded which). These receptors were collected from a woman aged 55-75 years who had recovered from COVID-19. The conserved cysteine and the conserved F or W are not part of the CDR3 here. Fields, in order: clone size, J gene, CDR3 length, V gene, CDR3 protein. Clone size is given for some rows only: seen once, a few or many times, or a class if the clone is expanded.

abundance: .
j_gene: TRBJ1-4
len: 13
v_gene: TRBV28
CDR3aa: ASWGGAATNEKLF

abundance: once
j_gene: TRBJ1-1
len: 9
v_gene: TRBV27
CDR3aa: ASAGRTEAF

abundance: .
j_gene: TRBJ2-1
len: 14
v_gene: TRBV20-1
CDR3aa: SASLFTSGSYNEQF

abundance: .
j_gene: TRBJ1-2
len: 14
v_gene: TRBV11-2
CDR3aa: ASSVSNRDAGDGYT

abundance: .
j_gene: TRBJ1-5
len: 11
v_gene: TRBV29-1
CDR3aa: SVEVDRGQPQH

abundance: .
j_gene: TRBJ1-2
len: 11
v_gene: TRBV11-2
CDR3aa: ASTLSRNYGYT

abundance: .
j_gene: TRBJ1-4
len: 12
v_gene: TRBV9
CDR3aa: ASSRFGANEKLF

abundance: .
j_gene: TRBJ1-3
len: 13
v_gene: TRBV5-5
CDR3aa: ASSPHSGVGNTIY

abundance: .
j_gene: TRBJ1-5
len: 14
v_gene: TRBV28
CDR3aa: ASSITSGKGFQPQH

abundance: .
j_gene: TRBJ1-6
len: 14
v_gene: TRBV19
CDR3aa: ASSAGQLAYNSPLH

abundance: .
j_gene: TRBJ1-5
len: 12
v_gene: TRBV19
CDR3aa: ASSSQTGSQPQH

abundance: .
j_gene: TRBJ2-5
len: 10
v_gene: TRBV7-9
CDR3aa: ASSFIEETQY

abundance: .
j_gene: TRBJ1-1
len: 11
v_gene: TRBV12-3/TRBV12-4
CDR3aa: ASSFSGNTEAF

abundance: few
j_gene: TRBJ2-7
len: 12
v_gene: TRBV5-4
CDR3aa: ASSLGQGAHEQY

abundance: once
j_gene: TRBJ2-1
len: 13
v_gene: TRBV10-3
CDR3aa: AISERAGGANEQF

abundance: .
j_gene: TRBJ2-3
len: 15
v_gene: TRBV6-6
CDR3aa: ASSPLTSAGPTDTQY

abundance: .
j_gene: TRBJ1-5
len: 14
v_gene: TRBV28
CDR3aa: AVIPGGQGVHQPQH

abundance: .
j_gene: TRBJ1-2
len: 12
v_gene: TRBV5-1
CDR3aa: ASSLTTANYGYT

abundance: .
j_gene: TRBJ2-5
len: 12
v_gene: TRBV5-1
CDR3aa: ASSLGTGEETQY

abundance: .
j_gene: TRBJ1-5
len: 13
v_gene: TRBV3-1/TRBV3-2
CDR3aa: ASSQAGQEGGSQH

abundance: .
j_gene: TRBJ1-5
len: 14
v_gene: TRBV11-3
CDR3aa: ASSFRTEVSNQPQH

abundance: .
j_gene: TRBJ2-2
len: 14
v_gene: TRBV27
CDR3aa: ASSFLGLAHTGELF

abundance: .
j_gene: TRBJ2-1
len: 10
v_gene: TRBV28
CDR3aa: ASSLVLGLQF

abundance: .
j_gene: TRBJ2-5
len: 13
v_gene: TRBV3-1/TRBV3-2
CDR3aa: ASSHGPGDFETQY

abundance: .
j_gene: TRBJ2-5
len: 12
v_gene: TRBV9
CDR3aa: ASSDRDFQETQY

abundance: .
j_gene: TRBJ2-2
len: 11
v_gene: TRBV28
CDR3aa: ASSLSQTGELF

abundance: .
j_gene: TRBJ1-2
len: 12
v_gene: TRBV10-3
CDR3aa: AITNSEGYDGYT

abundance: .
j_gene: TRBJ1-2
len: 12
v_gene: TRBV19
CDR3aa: ASSMGQGFDGYT

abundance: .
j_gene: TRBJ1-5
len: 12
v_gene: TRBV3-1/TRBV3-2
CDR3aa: ASSLAGASQPQH

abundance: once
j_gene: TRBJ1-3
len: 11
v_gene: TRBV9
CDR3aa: ASRSPSGNTIY

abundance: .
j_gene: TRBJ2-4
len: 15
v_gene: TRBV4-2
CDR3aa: ASSQDQGRGAKNIQY

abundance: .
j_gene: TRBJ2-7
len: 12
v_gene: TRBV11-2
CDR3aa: ASSLGQRGNEQY

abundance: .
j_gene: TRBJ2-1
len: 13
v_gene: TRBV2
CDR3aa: ASSPTSGSFYEQF

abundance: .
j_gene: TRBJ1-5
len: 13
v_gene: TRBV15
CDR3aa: ATSRSQGEDQPQH

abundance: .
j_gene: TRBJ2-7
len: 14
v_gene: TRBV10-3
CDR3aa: AISDRGTGGAYEQY

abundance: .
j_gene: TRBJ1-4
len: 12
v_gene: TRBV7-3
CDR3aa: ASSRRDRGEKLF

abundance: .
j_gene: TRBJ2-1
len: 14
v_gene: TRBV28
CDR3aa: ASSPPSGPAYNEQF

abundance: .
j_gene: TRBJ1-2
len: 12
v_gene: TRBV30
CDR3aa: AWSLRQGGFGYT

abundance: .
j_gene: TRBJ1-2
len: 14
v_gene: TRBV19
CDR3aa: ASSKLARQANYGYT

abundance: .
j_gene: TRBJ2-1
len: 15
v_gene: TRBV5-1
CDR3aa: ASSLGTSGRSYNEQF

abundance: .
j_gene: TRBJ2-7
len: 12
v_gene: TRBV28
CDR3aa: ATHGQGRGAEQY